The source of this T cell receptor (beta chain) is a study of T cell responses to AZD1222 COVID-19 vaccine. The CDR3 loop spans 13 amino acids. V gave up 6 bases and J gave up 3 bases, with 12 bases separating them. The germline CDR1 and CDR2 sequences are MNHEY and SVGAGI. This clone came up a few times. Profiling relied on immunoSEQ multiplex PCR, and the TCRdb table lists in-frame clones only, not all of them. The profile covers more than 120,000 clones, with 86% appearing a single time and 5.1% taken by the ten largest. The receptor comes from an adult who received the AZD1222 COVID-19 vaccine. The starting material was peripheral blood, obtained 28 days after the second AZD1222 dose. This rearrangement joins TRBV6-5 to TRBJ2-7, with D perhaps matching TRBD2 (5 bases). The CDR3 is CASRQDYNYEQYF. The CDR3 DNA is TGTGCCAGCAGGCAAGACTACAACTACGAGCAGTACTTC.